This T cell receptor (beta chain) was found in a study of cytomegalovirus exposure and HLA in healthy donors. General study points: Earlier results showed most TCR beta V segments being productive about 90% or about 30% of the time. Testing in vitro showed three CMV-associated chains specific for CMV antigens. Researchers left out some V segments, among them TRBV6-2 and TRBV6-3, as indistinguishable.

Concerning this clone: No antigen is known for it.

The V gene end was trimmed by 7 bases and the J gene end by 8 bases; junction bases not matched to a gene: 12. This CDR3 is built from 14 residues. Germline CDR1 reads SQVTM; CDR2 reads ANQGSEA. In the PCR, 60 Vbeta and 13 Jbeta primers were used. The method was immunoSEQ multiplex PCR; TCRdb's version includes in-frame clones alone and lacks a portion of them. The data show around 100,000 clones, about four fifths seen once. The sample comprised PBMCs. V gene TRBV29-1 combines with J gene TRBJ1-5, with 9 bases that match TRBD1. The sequence was collected from a man aged 30 to 45 in good health and CMV-seropositive. In DNA, the CDR3 is TGCAGCGACGCTGACAGGGGGGGAAAGAAGCCCCAGCATTTT. Its translation: CSDADRGGKKPQHF.